This is a list of T cell receptor beta chains from one sample in a study of T-cell memory formation after mild COVID-19. TCRdb re-called the 5' RACE reads with MiXCR, one entry per CDR3 protein. This sample has 450,000 to 650,000 distinct CDR3 sequences, with more than 15% found just once. What was sequenced was PBMCs or a T cell subset sorted from them (not recorded which). These receptors were collected from an adult woman who had mild COVID-19 (a few samples of this study predate the infection). Cell type and time point are not known. CDR3s include the opening cysteine and the closing phenylalanine or tryptophan. D genes are given only for firm matches. Only some rows state a clone size, as once, few, many or a class for expanded clones.

J gene	clone size	D gene	V gene	CDR3 protein	CDR3 DNA
TRBJ2-1	NA	TRBD1	TRBV24-1	CATSEAGQGYNEQFF	TGTGCCACCAGTGAGGCTGGACAGGGGTACAATGAGCAGTTCTTC
TRBJ2-4	few	NA	TRBV7-3	CASSLGGQGGPNIQYF	TGTGCCAGCAGCTTAGGAGGGCAGGGGGGGCCAAACATTCAGTACTTC
TRBJ2-7	NA	TRBD1	TRBV6-1	CASSEWGTGVGEQYF	TGTGCCAGCAGTGAATGGGGTACAGGGGTTGGCGAGCAGTACTTC
TRBJ2-1	few	TRBD2	TRBV12-3/TRBV12-4	CASSVTSDQFF	TGTGCCAGCAGTGTAACTAGCGATCAGTTCTTC
TRBJ2-6	NA	NA	TRBV5-1	CASNQGHFGANVLTF	TGCGCCAGCAACCAGGGACACTTTGGGGCCAACGTCCTGACTTTC
TRBJ2-2	NA	TRBD2	TRBV7-2	CASSLLAGVGGELFF	TGTGCCAGCAGCTTACTAGCGGGAGTAGGAGGGGAGCTGTTTTTT
TRBJ2-1	few	NA	TRBV7-2	CASSLNRAEQFF	TGTGCCAGCAGCCTAAACCGAGCTGAGCAGTTCTTC
TRBJ2-7	few	NA	TRBV28	CASSLTRGRAWEQYF	TGTGCCAGCAGTTTAACGAGGGGGAGGGCCTGGGAGCAGTACTTC
TRBJ2-2	many	NA	TRBV24-1	CATSALDGNTGELFF	TGTGCCACCAGTGCTCTGGACGGAAACACCGGGGAGCTGTTTTTT
TRBJ2-3	NA	NA	TRBV5-6	CASSGDHSSTDTQYF	TGTGCCAGCAGCGGAGACCATTCTAGCACAGATACGCAGTATTTT
TRBJ1-2	NA	NA	TRBV20-1	CSAISPDYYGYTF	TGCAGTGCTATCTCTCCAGACTACTATGGCTACACCTTC
TRBJ2-2	few	TRBD1	TRBV2	CASSLDRLPNTGELFF	TGTGCCAGCAGTTTGGACAGGCTTCCGAACACCGGGGAGCTGTTTTTT
TRBJ2-7	NA	TRBD1	TRBV9	CASSVEAGGHEQYF	TGTGCCAGCAGCGTAGAAGCAGGGGGTCACGAGCAGTACTTC
TRBJ2-7	NA	TRBD1	TRBV2	CASIKQGAGYEQYF	TGTGCCAGCATCAAACAGGGGGCGGGCTACGAGCAGTACTTC
TRBJ2-1	many	NA	TRBV7-6	CASSSSTSSYNEQFF	TGTGCCAGCAGCTCTAGCACTAGCTCCTACAATGAGCAGTTCTTC
TRBJ1-1	few	TRBD1	TRBV5-1	CASRPTTGGANTEAFF	TGCGCCAGCAGACCAACGACAGGGGGCGCGAACACTGAAGCTTTCTTT
TRBJ2-3	NA	NA	TRBV18	CASSPEGLSTQYF	TGTGCCAGCTCACCGGAAGGACTTTCTACGCAGTATTTT
TRBJ2-7	NA	NA	TRBV3-1	CASSSSSGPYEQYF	TGTGCCAGCAGCTCATCCAGCGGTCCCTACGAGCAGTACTTC